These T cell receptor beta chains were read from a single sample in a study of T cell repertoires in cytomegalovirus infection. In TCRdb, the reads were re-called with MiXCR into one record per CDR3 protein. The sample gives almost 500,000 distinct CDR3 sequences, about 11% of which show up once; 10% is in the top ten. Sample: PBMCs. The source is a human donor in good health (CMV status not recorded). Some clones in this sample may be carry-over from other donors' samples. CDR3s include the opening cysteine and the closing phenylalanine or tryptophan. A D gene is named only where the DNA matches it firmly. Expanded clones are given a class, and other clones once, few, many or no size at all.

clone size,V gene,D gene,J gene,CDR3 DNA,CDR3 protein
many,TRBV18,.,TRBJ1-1,TGTGCCAGCTCACCACAAAGGGGGAACACTGAAGCTTTCTTT,CASSPQRGNTEAFF
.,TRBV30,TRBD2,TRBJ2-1,TGTGCCTGGAGTGTAGGACTAGCGGCATACAATGAGCAGTTCTTC,CAWSVGLAAYNEQFF
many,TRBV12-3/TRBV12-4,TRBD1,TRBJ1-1,TGTGCCAGCAGTTTGGACAGGGTACGAGCTTTCTTT,CASSLDRVRAFF
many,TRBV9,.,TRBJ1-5,TGTGCCAGCAGCGTAGAGGGGCTGGGCCAGCCCCAGCATTTT,CASSVEGLGQPQHF
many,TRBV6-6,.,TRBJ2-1,TGTGCCAGCAGTTACGGCGGGTCATACAATGAGCAGTTCTTC,CASSYGGSYNEQFF
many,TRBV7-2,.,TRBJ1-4,TGTGCCAGCAGCTCGCCGAATTACGCGGCTGAAAAACTGTTTTTT,CASSSPNYAAEKLFF
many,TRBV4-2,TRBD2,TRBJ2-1,TGTGCCAGCAGCCAAGAGGGGACTAGCGCCCACAATGAGCAGTTCTTC,CASSQEGTSAHNEQFF
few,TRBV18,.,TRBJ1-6,TGTGCCAGCTCATCTGACGGGAATTCACCCCTCCACTTT,CASSSDGNSPLHF
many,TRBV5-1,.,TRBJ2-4,TGCGCCAGCAGCCAAACGACAGGTGTGGGAAACATTCAGTACTTC,CASSQTTGVGNIQYF
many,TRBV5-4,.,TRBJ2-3,TGTGCCAGCAGCCCGGAGGCGGGCGGGGATACGCAGTATTTT,CASSPEAGGDTQYF
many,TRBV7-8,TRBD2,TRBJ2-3,TGTGCCAGCAGCCCGGGACTAGCGCTCCGCACAGATACGCAGTATTTT,CASSPGLALRTDTQYF
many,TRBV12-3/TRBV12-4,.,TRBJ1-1,.,CASSSSRGRGTEAFF
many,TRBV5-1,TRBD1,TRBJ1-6,TGCGCCAGCAGCGAAGTGACAGGGAGTTCACCCCTCCACTTT,CASSEVTGSSPLHF
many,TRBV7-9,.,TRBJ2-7,TGTGCCAGCAGCTCTGAAGGCGGGAAGGCCTACGAGCAGTACTTC,CASSSEGGKAYEQYF
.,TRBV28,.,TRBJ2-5,TGTGCCAGCTTGGACCCCACGGAGACCCAGTACTTC,CASLDPTETQYF
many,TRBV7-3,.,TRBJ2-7,TGTGCCAGCAGCTCCATGAAGGGTTACGAGCAGTACTTC,CASSSMKGYEQYF
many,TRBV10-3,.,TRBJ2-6,TGTGCCATCAGTGCCGACACCAGCTCTGGGGCCAACGTCCTGACTTTC,CAISADTSSGANVLTF
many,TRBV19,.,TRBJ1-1,TGTGCCAGTAGTGCAGGGTTCGAGGGGAACACTGAAGCTTTCTTT,CASSAGFEGNTEAFF
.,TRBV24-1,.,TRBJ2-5,TGTGCCACCAGTGATTGGGACCGACGAGGAGAGACCCAGTACTTC,CATSDWDRRGETQYF
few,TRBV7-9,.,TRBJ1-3,TGTGCCAGCAGTCAGATGGGAGGAAACACCATATATTTT,CASSQMGGNTIYF
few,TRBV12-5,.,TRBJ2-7,TGTGCTAGTGGAACGACCTACGAGCAGTACTTC,CASGTTYEQYF
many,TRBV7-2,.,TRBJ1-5,TGTGCCACCGGGGAGGGGTTTAATCAGCCCCAGCATTTT,CATGEGFNQPQHF
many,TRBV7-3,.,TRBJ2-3,TGTGCCAGCAGCTTCGAGGGCAGGGATGCAGATACGCAGTATTTT,CASSFEGRDADTQYF
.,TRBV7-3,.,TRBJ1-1,TGTGCCAGCAGCCCCGGCCCGGGGCGCGGGGCTTTCTTT,CASSPGPGRGAFF
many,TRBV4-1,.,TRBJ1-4,TGCGCCAGCAGTCTCCGGGTCTCCAATGAAAAACTGTTTTTT,CASSLRVSNEKLFF
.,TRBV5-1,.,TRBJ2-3,TGCGCCAGCAGCTTGGCGGCGGGTAGCACAGATACGCAGTATTTT,CASSLAAGSTDTQYF
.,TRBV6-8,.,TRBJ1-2,TGTGCCAGCAGTTACGCAACAGGGTGGGCCGGCTACACCTTC,CASSYATGWAGYTF
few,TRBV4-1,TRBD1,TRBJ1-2,TGCGCCAGCAGCCAAGACGCGACAGGGGGCGGCTATGGCTACACCTTC,CASSQDATGGGYGYTF
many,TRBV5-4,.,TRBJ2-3,TGTGCCAGCAGCACCAAGGGAGCCCCACCCACAGATACGCAGTATTTT,CASSTKGAPPTDTQYF
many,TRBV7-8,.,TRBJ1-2,TGTGCCAGCAGCTTAAAGGGGGAAGGCTATGGCTACACCTTC,CASSLKGEGYGYTF
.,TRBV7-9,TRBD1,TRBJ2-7,TGTGCCAGCAGCTTACGACAGGGGGGCCTCTCCGAGCAGTACTTC,CASSLRQGGLSEQYF
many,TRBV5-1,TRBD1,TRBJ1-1,TGCGCCAGCGCAGGGGGACAGGGCACTGAAGCTTTCTTT,CASAGGQGTEAFF
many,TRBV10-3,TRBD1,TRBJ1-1,TGTGCCACACAGACACGGGACAGTGAAGCTTTCTTT,CATQTRDSEAFF
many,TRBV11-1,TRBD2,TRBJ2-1,TGTGCCAGCAGCTACCGAGGAGTAGCGGGTTGGAACAATGAGCAGTTCTTC,CASSYRGVAGWNNEQFF
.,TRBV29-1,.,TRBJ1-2,TGCAGCGTCGGGTACGAAGGGTTCTATGGCTACACCTTC,CSVGYEGFYGYTF
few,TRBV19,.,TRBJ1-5,TGTGCCAGTAGTTGGACATACGATCAGCCCCAGCATTTT,CASSWTYDQPQHF
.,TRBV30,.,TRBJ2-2,TGTGCCTGGAGAAGGGGTACGAACACCGGGGAGCTGTTTTTT,CAWRRGTNTGELFF
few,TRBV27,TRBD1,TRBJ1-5,TGTGCCAGCAGTTCGCGCTACGGGACAGGGGTACAGCCCCAGCATTTT,CASSSRYGTGVQPQHF
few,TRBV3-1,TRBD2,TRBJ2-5,TGTGCCAGCAGCTCCCGGGGGGGCGGCCCCCAAGAGACCCAGTACTTC,CASSSRGGGPQETQYF
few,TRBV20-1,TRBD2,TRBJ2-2,TGCAGTGCTACACCCTCGACTAGCGGGAGGACTGGGGCCGGGGAGCTGTTTTTT,CSATPSTSGRTGAGELFF